These 32 T cell receptor beta chains originate from one sample sequenced in a study of blood T cell repertoires in COVID-19. Only in-frame clones appear in the TCRdb table, and some are missing; sequencing was by immunoSEQ multiplex PCR. The sample lists approximately 320,000 clones; roughly 85% were seen once. Sequencing was performed on peripheral blood. The receptors stem from a human donor in a cohort sampled during active COVID-19.

The rearrangement joins TRBV2 to TRBJ2-3; 9 bases map to TRBD2. After removal of 11 bases from V and 4 bases from J, the junction contained 7 bases not matched to a gene. This CDR3 is built from 13 residues. Germline values: CDR1 SNHLY, CDR2 FYNNEI. CDR3 sequence: CASQQRGADTQYF. The CDR3 region has the DNA TGTGCCTCTCAGCAGCGGGGGGCAGATACGCAGTATTTT.

V usage is TRBV27 and J usage is TRBJ1-1; weak D call: TRBD1 (5 bases). The CDR3 extends over 13 amino acids. Trimming took off 7 bases at V and 0 bases at J, with 9 bases between the two ends. The germline V gene encodes CDR1 MNHEY and CDR2 SMNVEV (reference sequence). The CDR3 reads CASKTGVNTEAFF. The DNA for the CDR3 is TGTGCCAGCAAGACGGGGGTGAACACTGAAGCTTTCTTT.

This chain joins TRBV9 and TRBJ2-3; tentatively, D is TRBD2 (6 bases). The V gene's germline CDR1 is SGDLS and CDR2 YYNGEE. This CDR3 is built from 14 residues. Trimming took 2 bases from V and 5 from J, leaving 12 bases between them. The CDR3 nucleotides read TGTGCCAGCAGCGTCGACGGGGGTAGAGATACGCAGTATTTT. Translation: CASSVDGGRDTQYF.

The chain employs TRBV5-1 and TRBJ1-2; D perhaps matches TRBD1 (5 bases). Germline V gene sequence: CDR1 SGHRS, CDR2 YFSETQ. Deletions cut 0 bases from V and 4 bases from J, with 10 bases between. The CDR3 is 14 amino acids. The DNA for the CDR3 is TGCGCCAGCAGCTTGGACAGGCCCATCTATGGCTACACCTTC. Translating gives CASSLDRPIYGYTF.

This clone was seen only a few times. The rearrangement links TRBV5-4 to TRBJ2-1; TRBD1 matches at 9 bases. The CDR3 is made up of 15 amino acids. Germline loops: CDR1 SGHNT, CDR2 YYREEE (reference sequence). Losses at the gene ends were 2 bases for V and 4 bases for J; bases not matched to a gene: 4. The CDR3 bases are TGTGCCAGCAGCTTATGGGACAGGGAGTACAATGAGCAGTTCTTC. This encodes CASSLWDREYNEQFF.

This clone was seen only once. The chain couples TRBV10-3 to TRBJ1-6, with D unclear. Trimming removed 2 bases at V and 9 bases at J, with 11 bases between. Per the germline V gene, CDR1 is ENHRY and CDR2 is SYGVKD. The CDR3 covers 14 residues. The DNA for the CDR3 is TGTGCCATCAGTGAGACAGCTTCAGGTTCACCCCTCCACTTT. Translated: CAISETASGSPLHF.

The chain is built from TRBV9 and TRBJ1-1; no clear D gene. The V gene's germline CDR1 is SGDLS and CDR2 YYNGEE. V was pared by 4 bases and J by 2 bases, with 12 bases between. There are 14 residues in the CDR3. DNA of the CDR3: TGTGCCAGCAGCCCACCCGGTCGTAACACTGAAGCTTTCTTT. Protein product: CASSPPGRNTEAFF.

The genes are TRBV5-1 and TRBJ2-1, with TRBD2 identical over 10 bases. CDR1 and CDR2 from the germline V gene are SGHRS and YFSETQ. With V trimmed by 2 bases and J by 1 base, 15 bases remained unmatched. CDR3 size: 20 residues. Here the CDR3 reads CASSLQAGGLRIRSYNEQFF. The CDR3 bases are TGCGCCAGCAGCTTACAAGCGGGGGGGCTGAGGATCAGGTCCTACAATGAGCAGTTCTTC.

The chain recombines TRBV12-3 or TRBV12-4 with TRBJ1-2, with TRBD1 as a possible D gene (5 bases). This CDR3 is 12 amino acids long. V was shortened by 5 bases and J by 7 bases, with 11 bases between the two germline ends. Here the CDR3 DNA reads TGTGCCAGCAGTGAACAGGTCTCTGGCTACACCTTC. As protein: CASSEQVSGYTF.

This sequence joins TRBV13 and TRBJ1-1; 7 positions agree with TRBD1. Trimming removed 5 bases from V and 0 bases from J; junction bases left unmatched: 9. Germline CDR1 PRHDT, CDR2 FYEKMQ (reference sequence). The CDR3 length is 16 residues. In nucleotides, the CDR3 is TGTGCCAGCAGCCCAACAGGGGATACAATGAACACTGAAGCTTTCTTT. Its protein product is CASSPTGDTMNTEAFF.

The chain employs TRBV7-9 and TRBJ1-5, with 10 bases identical to TRBD1. The V segment lost 1 base and the J segment 4 bases; nucleotides outside the gene matches: 4. This CDR3 has 16 residues. Per germline, CDR1 SEHNR and CDR2 FQNEAQ (reference sequence). The CDR3 DNA follows: TGTGCCAGCAGCTTAGATCCGGGACAGGGGAATCAGCCCCAGCATTTT. Protein sequence: CASSLDPGQGNQPQHF.

The table lists this clone with a few counts. The CDR3 DNA sequence: TGTGCCATCGGACAGATATCCTACGAGCAGTACTTC. Its protein is CAIGQISYEQYF. The chain uses TRBV10-3 and TRBJ2-7; maybe TRBD1 (6 bases). V was clipped by 8 bases and J by 1 base, with 9 bases between them. Germline V gene sequence: CDR1 ENHRY, CDR2 SYGVKD. The CDR3 has 12 amino acids.

The chain has TRBV29-1 and TRBJ1-2, with TRBD1 matching 10 bases. The V gene's germline CDR1 is SQVTM and CDR2 ANQGSEA. This CDR3 contains 14 residues. J lost 5 bases, V lost 1 base, and 4 bases had no gene match. The CDR3 DNA reads TGCAGCGTTGAAGGGACAGGGGGTAGATATGGCTACACCTTC. The encoded protein is CSVEGTGGRYGYTF.

In this sample, this clone turned up once. V is TRBV29-1 and J is TRBJ1-1, with unresolved D. The CDR3 contains 14 residues. V was trimmed by 4 bases and J by 0 bases, leaving 12 bases between them. CDR1 is SQVTM, CDR2 ANQGSEA, per germline. The CDR3: CSVVSGLMNTEAFF. Written as DNA, the CDR3 is TGCAGCGTTGTAAGCGGGCTTATGAACACTGAAGCTTTCTTT.

V and J are TRBV7-6 and TRBJ2-3, with D unclear. The germline V and J ends were trimmed by 5 bases and 2 bases, with 11 bases remaining between them. This CDR3 is 14 amino acids long. Germline V CDR1 and CDR2: SGHVS, FNYEAQ. The DNA of the CDR3 is TGTGCCAGCAGCCCTAACTCCCACACAGATACGCAGTATTTT. Amino acid sequence: CASSPNSHTDTQYF.

In DNA, the CDR3 is TGTGCCAGTAATGCCGGGACAACACCAAATGAGCAGTTCTTC. Translation gives CASNAGTTPNEQFF. The V gene is TRBV5-8, the J gene TRBJ2-1, with TRBD1 as a possible D gene (6 bases). Germline V gene lookup returns CDR1 SGHTS and CDR2 YDEGEE. Trimming shortened V by 8 bases and J by 7 bases, and 19 bases separated the two germline ends. The CDR3 covers 14 residues.

This chain joins TRBV5-1 and TRBJ1-6; D may be TRBD1 (6 bases). The CDR3 extends over 14 amino acids. Deletions cut 3 bases from V and 12 bases from J, with 16 bases between. In germline, CDR1 is SGHRS, CDR2 YFSETQ. CDR3 nucleotide sequence: TGCGCCAGCAGCTCAACAGGGTTCGGGGAACCCCTCCACTTT. This codes for CASSSTGFGEPLHF.

There are many counts of this clone. The chain employs TRBV12-3 or TRBV12-4 and TRBJ2-2; TRBD2 matches at 7 bases. V shed 3 bases, J shed 6 bases, and the junction held 1 base outside the gene matches. This CDR3 is 13 amino acids long. The CDR3 nucleotides read TGTGCCAGCAGTTTCGGACTAGCCGGGGAGCTGTTTTTT. Protein sequence: CASSFGLAGELFF.

The rearrangement links TRBV6-1 to TRBJ2-7, with D possibly TRBD1 on 6 matching bases. CDR1 is MNHNS and CDR2 is SASEGT in the germline V gene. This CDR3 contains 16 residues. V lost 2 bases to trimming and J lost 0 bases, with 14 bases between them. CDR3 DNA: TGTGCCAGCAGTGAATCTACAGGGCGCCCCTCCTACGAGCAGTACTTC. Residues: CASSESTGRPSYEQYF.

The chain uses TRBV6-5 and TRBJ2-3, with D unclear. The V end lost 5 bases, the J end lost 3 bases, and 9 bases lay between the germline ends. The CDR3 sequence is 13 residues long. Germline V lookup: CDR1 MNHEY, CDR2 SVGAGI. The CDR3 reads CASSNSKTDTQYF. CDR3 sequence (DNA): TGTGCCAGCAGTAATTCTAAAACAGATACGCAGTATTTT.

The chain uses TRBV7-9 and TRBJ2-3; D uncertain. V dropped 3 bases and J dropped 6 bases, with 4 bases sitting between them. The CDR3 loop spans 11 amino acids. CDR1 is SEHNR and CDR2 is FQNEAQ in the germline V gene (reference sequence). CDR3 bases: TGTGCCAGCAGCTTTGAGGATACGCAGTATTTT. Amino acids: CASSFEDTQYF.

The genes are TRBV5-1 and TRBJ2-6, with D possibly being TRBD1 (6 bases). Trimming removed 4 bases from V and 2 bases from J, with 13 bases in between. The CDR3 is made up of 16 amino acids. Per the germline V gene, CDR1 is SGHRS and CDR2 is YFSETQ. CDR3 bases: TGCGCCAGCAGCCATACAGGGTTGACTGGGGCCAACGTCCTGACTTTC. It specifies CASSHTGLTGANVLTF. The full variable domain, in which reference TRBV5-1 and TRBJ2-6 provide the parts outside the CDR3, is KAGVTQTPRYLIKTRGQQVTLSCSPISGHRSVSWYQQTPGQGLQFLFEYFSETQRNKGNFPGRFSGRQFSNSRSEMNVSTLELGDSALYLCASSHTGLTGANVLTFGAGSRLTVL.

The J gene is TRBJ1-1, the V gene TRBV6-5, with 8 nucleotides matching TRBD1. The CDR3 consists of 14 residues. The J segment lost 1 base and the V segment lost 7 bases, leaving 5 bases of the junction unmatched. From germline, CDR1 is MNHEY and CDR2 SVGAGI. DNA for the CDR3: TGTGCCAGCACAAAAGGGACAGGGAACACTGAAGCTTTCTTT. Encoded protein: CASTKGTGNTEAFF.

Regarding this clone: Other DNA sequences in the sample encode the same CDR3. V usage is TRBV15 and J usage is TRBJ2-2; D is uncertain. The germline CDR1 and CDR2 sequences are LNHNV and YYDKDF (reference sequence). The V and J ends lost 3 bases and 5 bases respectively, with 7 bases between them. The CDR3 consists of 13 residues. DNA for the CDR3: TGTGCCACCAGCAGTACGGTGACCGGGGAGCTGTTTTTT. Its protein product is CATSSTVTGELFF.

This chain uses TRBV19 with TRBJ1-6; 7 nucleotides match TRBD1. The CDR3 sequence is 14 residues long. CDR1 and CDR2 from the germline V gene are LNHDA and SQIVND (reference sequence). V lost 7 bases to trimming and J lost 6 bases; unmatched junction nucleotides: 6. The CDR3 spells CASTPGQTNSPLHF. The CDR3 nucleotides read TGTGCCAGTACCCCGGGACAGACTAATTCACCCCTCCACTTT.

V gene TRBV11-2 combines with J gene TRBJ2-1, with 9 bases that match TRBD1. The CDR3 is 14 amino acids. V trimming: 6 bases; J trimming: 5 bases; junction bases outside the gene matches: 5. Germline V gives CDR1 SGHAT, CDR2 FQNNGV. CDR3 nucleotides: TGTGCCAGCAGTAGGGACAGGGTGGACAATGAGCAGTTCTTC. Translation: CASSRDRVDNEQFF.

The J gene is TRBJ1-2, the V gene TRBV3-1 (or the pseudogene TRBV3-2); D is ambiguous. The V end was cut by 1 base, the J end by 6 bases, with 3 bases between. Germline-derived CDR1 and CDR2 are LGHDT and YNNKEL (reference sequence). The CDR3 extends over 11 amino acids. The CDR3 DNA reads TGTGCCAGCAGCCAAGGAGATGGCTACACCTTC. Its translation is CASSQGDGYTF.

This clone is a singleton in its sample. DNA of the CDR3: TGTGCCAGCAGCGTAGGGTCGGGGGGATGGGAGACCCAGTACTTC. Protein sequence: CASSVGSGGWETQYF. The J gene is TRBJ2-5, the V gene TRBV9; TRBD2 aligns across 7 bases. CDR3 size: 15 residues. Germline V lookup: CDR1 SGDLS, CDR2 YYNGEE. The ends lost 0 bases at V and 5 bases at J; junction bases unmatched: 7.

Notes on this clone: The sample has other DNA sequences that encode this CDR3 too. V gene TRBV6-5 combines with J gene TRBJ2-5; 8 positions agree with TRBD1. Germline CDR1 is MNHEY and CDR2 is SVGAGI. Trimming took 6 bases from V and 2 from J; bases not matched to a gene: 5. This CDR3 comprises 14 residues. The CDR3 protein is CASSPGTGQETQYF. CDR3 DNA sequence: TGTGCCAGCAGCCCCGGGACAGGACAAGAGACCCAGTACTTC.

The chain combines TRBV18 with TRBJ1-1, with a weak D call TRBD1 (6 bases). The CDR3 has 16 residues. V was pared by 4 bases and J by 1 base, with 16 bases between. The germline V gene encodes CDR1 KGHSH and CDR2 LQKENI. As DNA, the CDR3 is TGTGCCAGCTCACTGGCGTACAGGGTTGGGAACACTGAAGCTTTCTTT. Translated: CASSLAYRVGNTEAFF. Full variable domain (outside the CDR3, taken from reference TRBV18 and TRBJ1-1): NAGVMQNPRHLVRRRGQEARLRCSPMKGHSHVYWYRQLPEEGLKFMVYLQKENIIDESGMPKERFSAEFPKEGPSILRIQQVVRGDSAAYFCASSLAYRVGNTEAFFGQGTRLTVV.

This sequence joins TRBV6-4 and TRBJ2-1, with 7 bases that match TRBD2. This CDR3 is 16 amino acids long. Unmatched junction bases numbered 10, after V lost 4 bases and J lost 4 bases. CDR1 is MRHNA, CDR2 SNTAGT, per germline. CDR3 in amino acids: CASSASGLAAYNEQFF. The DNA for the CDR3 is TGTGCCAGCAGTGCCTCGGGCCTAGCGGCTTACAATGAGCAGTTCTTC.

The chain carries TRBV30 and TRBJ2-7; 10 nucleotides agree with TRBD1. This CDR3 is built from 13 residues. The V gene end was trimmed by 4 bases and the J gene end by 3 bases; junction bases not matched to a gene: 3. Germline CDR1 and CDR2: GTSNPN and SVGIG (reference sequence). The CDR3 loop is CAWTGTGVYEQYF. The CDR3 bases are TGTGCCTGGACCGGGACAGGGGTCTACGAGCAGTACTTC. Full variable domain (rest looked up from reference TRBV30 and TRBJ2-7): SQTIHQWPATLVQPVGSPLSLECTVEGTSNPNLYWYRQAAGRGLQLLFYSVGIGQISSEVPQNLSASRPQDRQFILSSKKLLLSDSGFYLCAWTGTGVYEQYFGPGTRLTVT.